Below, 20 T cell receptor beta chains from the same sample are listed, as sequenced in a study of CD8+ T cells in alopecia areata. The treatment denotes: oral pan-JAK inhibitor, 5-10 mg twice daily. The authors extracted RNA and reverse transcribed it into cDNA as the sequencing template. Some clones are missing from TCRdb's copy, which holds only in-frame ones; the method was immunoSEQ multiplex PCR. The repertoire holds fewer than 250,000 clones, 60% to 70% seen once, with about 0.69% in the top ten. This specimen was CD4+ T cells sorted from blood, taken at week 4, from a patient treated with tofacitinib. The receptors derive from a human donor with alopecia areata.

This clone has more than one count but fewer than ten. The rearrangement joins TRBV6-5 to TRBJ2-7, with D perhaps matching TRBD1 (5 bases). In germline, CDR1 is MNHEY, CDR2 SVGAGI. The CDR3 consists of 13 residues. V lost 8 bases to trimming and J lost 2 bases, with 13 bases between them. The CDR3 DNA follows: TGTGCCAGCCAGGGAACGGCCACCTACGAGCAGTACTTC. Translated: CASQGTATYEQYF.

This sequence joins TRBV25-1 and TRBJ2-1; 9 positions match TRBD1. Germline values: CDR1 MGHDK, CDR2 SYGVNS. J was trimmed by 6 bases and V by 8 bases; bases with no gene match: 8. This CDR3 has 14 residues. This CDR3 is CASRGQGTSNEQFF. CDR3 DNA: TGTGCCAGCCGGGGACAGGGTACGTCCAATGAGCAGTTCTTC.

V gene TRBV30 combines with J gene TRBJ1-3; no clear D. Germline CDR1 and CDR2: GTSNPN and SVGIG (reference sequence). The CDR3 runs to 14 residues. Trimming removed 2 bases at V and 4 bases at J, with 12 bases between. This chain's CDR3 is CAWSPFRIGNTIYF. DNA of the CDR3: TGTGCCTGGAGTCCCTTCCGGATCGGAAACACCATATATTTT.

The chain couples TRBV29-1 to TRBJ2-3, with D possibly matching TRBD2 (5 bases). V shed 4 bases and J shed 5 bases, with 7 bases lying between them. This CDR3 is built from 11 residues. The V gene's germline CDR1 is SQVTM and CDR2 ANQGSEA. CDR3 protein: CSVGEKDTQYF. DNA for the CDR3: TGCAGCGTTGGGGAGAAAGATACGCAGTATTTT.

J is TRBJ2-5 and V is TRBV5-1; D is possibly TRBD2 (7 bases). Looked up from germline, CDR1 is SGHRS and CDR2 is YFSETQ. V was cut by 3 bases and J by 5 bases, with 17 bases left in between. This CDR3 has 15 residues. CDR3 loop: CASSSRGGAVETQYF. DNA for the CDR3: TGCGCCAGCAGCTCACGCGGGGGCGCAGTGGAGACCCAGTACTTC.

This chain joins TRBV5-1 and TRBJ2-7, with a possible D match to TRBD2 (5 bases). Deletions cut 1 base from V and 6 bases from J, with 17 bases between. There are 15 residues in the CDR3. Germline V gives CDR1 SGHRS, CDR2 YFSETQ. The CDR3 nucleotides are TGCGCCAGCAGCTTGTTGGGCGGGCCTACGGGCGAGCAGTACTTC. Protein product: CASSLLGGPTGEQYF.

The J gene is TRBJ2-7, the V gene TRBV30; 8 positions agree with TRBD1. The CDR3 loop spans 14 amino acids. From germline, CDR1 is GTSNPN and CDR2 SVGIG (reference sequence). The V and J ends lost 2 bases and 4 bases, in that order; junction bases with no gene match: 7. CDR3 DNA sequence: TGTGCCTGGAGTAGGGGGACAGGCAAGTACGAGCAGTACTTC. Its protein is CAWSRGTGKYEQYF. The full variable domain, completed using reference TRBV30 and TRBJ2-7, is SQTIHQWPATLVQPVGSPLSLECTVEGTSNPNLYWYRQAAGRGLQLLFYSVGIGQISSEVPQNLSASRPQDRQFILSSKKLLLSDSGFYLCAWSRGTGKYEQYFGPGTRLTVT.

V is TRBV30 and J is TRBJ2-7, with 7 bases that match TRBD2. The germline gives CDR1 GTSNPN, CDR2 SVGIG (reference sequence). This CDR3 region has 16 residues. V shed 8 bases, J shed 0 bases, and the junction held 16 bases outside the gene matches. The CDR3 DNA reads TGTGCCGGGAAGGGACGGGCGGGAGCTTTCTCCTACGAGCAGTACTTC. This codes for CAGKGRAGAFSYEQYF.

The J gene is TRBJ2-2, the V gene TRBV4-1; 12 bases are shared with TRBD2. CDR3 length: 17 amino acids. Germline lookup yields CDR1 MGHRA and CDR2 YSYEKL. The ends lost 4 bases at V and 5 bases at J; junction bases unmatched: 8. The DNA for the CDR3 is TGCGCCAGCAGCCGCTCTGGCCTAGCGGGAGGGACCGGGGAGCTGTTTTTT. Amino acids: CASSRSGLAGGTGELFF.

The chain carries TRBV25-1 and TRBJ2-3, with 9 bases lining up with TRBD2. CDR1 MGHDK and CDR2 SYGVNS come from the germline V gene. Unmatched junction bases numbered 4, after V lost 4 bases and J lost 5 bases. The CDR3 loop spans 14 amino acids. CDR3 sequence: CASSGLAGRDTQYF. The CDR3 nucleotides read TGTGCCAGCAGTGGGCTAGCGGGGAGAGATACGCAGTATTTT. The full variable domain, with the rest looked up from reference TRBV25-1 and TRBJ2-3, is EADIYQTPRYLVIGTGKKITLECSQTMGHDKMYWYQQDPGMELHLIHYSYGVNSTEKGDLSSESTVSRIRTEHFPLTLESARPSHTSQYLCASSGLAGRDTQYFGPGTRLTVL.

The gene calls are TRBV5-8 and TRBJ2-5; 14 positions match TRBD2. With V trimmed by 4 bases and J by 4 bases, 6 bases remained unmatched. The CDR3 length is 16 residues. Germline V lookup: CDR1 SGHTS, CDR2 YDEGEE. CDR3 sequence: CASSPGTSGSRETQYF. CDR3 sequence (DNA): TGTGCCAGCAGCCCCGGGACTAGCGGGAGTAGAGAGACCCAGTACTTC.

The rearrangement joins TRBV9 to TRBJ1-3; D may be TRBD1 (5 bases). Germline values: CDR1 SGDLS, CDR2 YYNGEE. This CDR3 comprises 14 residues. Trimming removed 0 bases from V and 7 bases from J, with 11 bases in between. CDR3 loop: CASSVGSGPNTIYF. In DNA form, the CDR3 reads TGTGCCAGCAGCGTAGGCTCAGGGCCCAACACCATATATTTT.

The J gene is TRBJ1-2, the V gene TRBV4-1; 7 nucleotides agree with TRBD1. Trimming at V came to 4 bases and at J to 7 bases, leaving 6 bases not matched to a gene. The CDR3 length is 13 residues. Germline V gives CDR1 MGHRA, CDR2 YSYEKL. The CDR3 spells CASSPPDRSGYTF. The CDR3 DNA reads as TGCGCCAGCAGCCCACCGGACAGGTCTGGCTACACCTTC.

A few counts support this clone. CDR3 region: CSVGGLAGEGTYEQYF. CDR3 bases: TGCAGCGTTGGGGGACTAGCGGGAGAGGGTACCTACGAGCAGTACTTC. The chain employs TRBV29-1 and TRBJ2-7; 14 positions agree with TRBD2. V lost 4 bases, J lost 2 bases, and 7 bases stayed unmatched. CDR3 length: 16 residues. Germline assignment: CDR1 SQVTM and CDR2 ANQGSEA.

This clone was recorded a few times. This chain uses TRBV29-1 with TRBJ2-1, with 10 bases matching TRBD2. Trimming cost V 4 bases and J 5 bases; bases outside gene matches: 8. Germline CDR1 reads SQVTM; CDR2 reads ANQGSEA. This CDR3 contains 15 residues. CDR3 nucleotide sequence: TGCAGCGTTGTTCGGGCCAGCGGGAGGGACAATGAGCAGTTCTTC. Amino acids: CSVVRASGRDNEQFF.

The chain joins TRBV29-1 to TRBJ2-5; D ambiguous. This CDR3 has 13 amino acids. Between the trimmed V and J ends, which lost 3 bases and 5 bases, there was a span of 13 bases. Germline V gene lookup returns CDR1 SQVTM and CDR2 ANQGSEA. CDR3 region: CSVDFLMGETQYF. The DNA of the CDR3 is TGCAGCGTTGACTTCTTAATGGGGGAGACCCAGTACTTC.

The J gene is TRBJ1-1, the V gene TRBV29-1, with D possibly being TRBD1 (5 bases). CDR1 is SQVTM and CDR2 is ANQGSEA in the germline V gene. V was cut by 4 bases and J by 0 bases, with 12 bases left in between. This CDR3 has 14 amino acids. CDR3 amino acids: CSVAQKGMNTEAFF. The CDR3 DNA follows: TGCAGCGTTGCCCAGAAGGGGATGAACACTGAAGCTTTCTTT.

This chain uses TRBV25-1 with TRBJ1-5, with a tentative D call TRBD1 (5 bases). The CDR3 consists of 14 residues. CDR1 is MGHDK and CDR2 is SYGVNS in the germline V gene. The V end was cut by 2 bases, the J end by 4 bases, with 9 bases between. CDR3 nucleotide sequence: TGTGCCAGCAGTGAACTGGCAGGGAATCAGCCCCAGCATTTT. It translates to CASSELAGNQPQHF.

V and J are TRBV29-1 and TRBJ2-3; D unclear. The CDR3 sequence is 16 residues long. V gave up 3 bases and J gave up 1 base, with 17 bases separating them. Germline CDR1 is SQVTM and CDR2 is ANQGSEA. The CDR3 region is CSVDGYLRGGTDTQYF. CDR3 in DNA: TGCAGCGTTGACGGGTACCTTCGTGGAGGCACAGATACGCAGTATTTT.

Remarks on this clone: One end of the junction is discordant with germline, which a read error may explain. The V gene is TRBV7-7, the J gene TRBJ2-5, with 12 bases identical to TRBD2. Germline CDR1 is SSHAT and CDR2 is FNYEAQ (reference sequence). CDR3 length: 14 amino acids. The CDR3 loop is CASSSGTSGSGQYF. Written as DNA, the CDR3 is TGTGCTAGCAGCTCGGGGACTAGCGGGTCGGGTCAGTACTTC. Using reference TRBV7-7 and TRBJ2-5 for the parts outside the CDR3, the full variable domain is GAGVSQSPRYKVTKRGQDVTLRCDPISSHATLYWYQQALGQGPEFLTYFNYEAQPDKSGLPSDRFSAERPEGSISTLTIQRTEQRDSAMYRCASSSGTSGSGQYFGPGTRLLVL.